What follows are 14 T cell receptor beta chains derived from one specimen sequenced in a study of monozygotic twins with inflammatory bowel disease (dated by TCRdb to between 2019 and 2020). Libraries came from 5' RACE. Sequencing took place on an Illumina HiSeq 2500. TCRdb reprocessed the reads into one record per CDR3 protein sequence, lacking DNA. The sample has about 300,000 distinct CDR3 sequences on record. The ten most abundant clones make up over 5.5% of the sample. Sequencing was done on a sample of blood. Every receptor here comes from a human donor with ulcerative colitis or Crohn's disease, or a healthy co-twin of an affected twin (not recorded which).

The V and J genes are TRBV6-5 and TRBJ1-4. The germline CDR1 and CDR2 sequences are MNHEY and SVGAGI. The CDR3 loop spans 15 amino acids. CDR3 in amino acids: CASSSSAGRNEKLFF.

The rearrangement links TRBV9 to TRBJ2-1; TCRdb names TRBD1, which stays unverified in the absence of DNA. Germline values: CDR1 SGDLS, CDR2 YYNGEE. The CDR3 loop spans 15 amino acids. CDR3 sequence reads: CASSVTGTLYNEQFF.

This rearrangement joins TRBV18 to TRBJ1-1; the D gene TCRdb calls, TRBD1, cannot be checked with no DNA. The CDR3 length is 12 residues. CDR1 KGHSH and CDR2 LQKENI come from the germline V gene. This CDR3 is CASSSNRGVAFF.

The rearrangement uses TRBV7-6 and TRBJ1-1. The CDR3 has 14 residues. Germline V gene sequence: CDR1 SGHVS, CDR2 FNYEAQ. CDR3 amino acids: CASSHSLVNTEAFF.

The chain is built from TRBV7-2 and TRBJ2-7; absent DNA, TCRdb's TRBD2 call cannot be checked. The CDR3 is 15 residues long. CDR1 and CDR2 from the germline V gene are SGHTA and FQGNSA. CDR3 sequence: CASSLDTAGGYEQYF. Looking up the rest from reference TRBV7-2 and TRBJ2-7 gives the full variable domain: GAGVSQSPSNKVTEKGKDVELRCDPISGHTALYWYRQSLGQGLEFLIYFQGNSAPDKSGLPSDRFSAERTGGSVSTLTIQRTQQEDSAVYLCASSLDTAGGYEQYFGPGTRLTVT.

This CDR3 is CASSLGQTETQYF. This chain connects TRBV12-3 or TRBV12-4 to TRBJ2-5; TCRdb's D call of TRBD1 is untestable without DNA. This CDR3 is 13 amino acids long.

The chain joins TRBV6-2 or TRBV6-3 to TRBJ2-3; TCRdb indicates TRBD1, and absent DNA this call remains unverified. Per the germline V gene, CDR1 is MNHEY and CDR2 is SVGEGT. The CDR3 is 17 amino acids. CDR3 sequence: CASSYSWLRDRSDTQYF.

The chain joins TRBV7-9 to TRBJ1-2. The CDR3 is made up of 13 amino acids. Looked up from germline, CDR1 is SEHNR and CDR2 is FQNEAQ (reference sequence). CDR3 in amino acids: CASSPSSRPGYTF.

The rearrangement links TRBV4-3 to TRBJ1-2. CDR1 is LGHNA, CDR2 YSLEER, per germline. There are 15 residues in the CDR3. The CDR3 loop is CASSQDTAGPYGYTF.

This chain links TRBV12-3 or TRBV12-4 with TRBJ2-2; TCRdb returns TRBD1, unconfirmable since there is no DNA. The CDR3 loop spans 16 amino acids. CDR3 amino acids: CASSQRTGSLTGELFF.

The CDR3 sequence: CASSPINSPGYEQYF. V gene TRBV5-6 combines with J gene TRBJ2-7; TCRdb designates TRBD2, a call that cannot be tested without DNA. CDR1 and CDR2 from the germline V gene are SGHDT and YYEEEE. The length of the CDR3 is 15 residues.

The J gene is TRBJ2-7, the V gene TRBV5-6; with no DNA, the TCRdb D assignment of TRBD1 cannot be verified. Germline CDR1 SGHDT, CDR2 YYEEEE. This CDR3 has 14 residues. The CDR3 here is CASSPPGTDYEQYF.

The chain employs TRBV20-1 and TRBJ2-7. CDR3 length: 11 residues. Germline V gene data show CDR1 as DFQATT and CDR2 as SNEGSKA (reference sequence). The CDR3 region is CSARIVYEQYF.

The chain carries TRBV6-2 or TRBV6-3 and TRBJ2-7. From germline, CDR1 is MNHEY and CDR2 SVGEGT. The CDR3 is 14 amino acids. This chain's CDR3 is CASSFRQGPWEQYF.